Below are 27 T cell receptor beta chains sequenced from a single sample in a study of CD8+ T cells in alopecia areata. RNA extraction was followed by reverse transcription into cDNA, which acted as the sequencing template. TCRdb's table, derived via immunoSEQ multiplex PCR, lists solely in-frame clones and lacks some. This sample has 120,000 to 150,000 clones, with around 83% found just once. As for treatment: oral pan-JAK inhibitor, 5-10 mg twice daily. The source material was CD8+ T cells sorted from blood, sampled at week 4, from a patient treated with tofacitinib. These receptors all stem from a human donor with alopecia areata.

In DNA, the CDR3 is TGCAGCGTTGATAGGGGGCAGGGGGCAGGAGATACGCAGTATTTT. Translated: CSVDRGQGAGDTQYF. The genes are TRBV29-1 and TRBJ2-3; 8 bases agree with TRBD1. V gave up 3 bases and J gave up 5 bases; unmatched junction bases: 10. This CDR3 region has 15 residues. CDR1 and CDR2 from the germline V gene are SQVTM and ANQGSEA.

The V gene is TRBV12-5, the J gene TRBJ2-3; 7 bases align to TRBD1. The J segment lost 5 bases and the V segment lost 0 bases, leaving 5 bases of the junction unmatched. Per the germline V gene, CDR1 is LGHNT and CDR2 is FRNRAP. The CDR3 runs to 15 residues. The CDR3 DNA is TGTGCTAGTGGTTTGGTTAAGGGGGCCTTAGATACGCAGTATTTT. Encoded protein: CASGLVKGALDTQYF.

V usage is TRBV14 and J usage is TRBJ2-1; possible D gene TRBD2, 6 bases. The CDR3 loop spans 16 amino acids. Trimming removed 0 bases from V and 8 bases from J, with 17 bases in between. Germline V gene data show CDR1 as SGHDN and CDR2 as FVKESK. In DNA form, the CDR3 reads TGTGCCAGCAGCCAAGACGTGTTGCCCCCGGGGGATGAGCAGTTCTTC. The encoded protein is CASSQDVLPPGDEQFF.

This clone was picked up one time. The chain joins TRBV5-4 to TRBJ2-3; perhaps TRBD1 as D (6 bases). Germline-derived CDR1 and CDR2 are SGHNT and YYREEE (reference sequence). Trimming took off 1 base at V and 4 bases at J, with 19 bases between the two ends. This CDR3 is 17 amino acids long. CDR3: CASSLQGRLEAPDTQYF. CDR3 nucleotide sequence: TGTGCCAGCAGCTTGCAGGGGCGCCTAGAGGCGCCAGATACGCAGTATTTT.

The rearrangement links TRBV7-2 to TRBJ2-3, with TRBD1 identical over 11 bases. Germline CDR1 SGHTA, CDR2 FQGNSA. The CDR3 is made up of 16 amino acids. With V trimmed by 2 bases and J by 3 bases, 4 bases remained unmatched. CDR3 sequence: CASSLPGDRGTDTQYF. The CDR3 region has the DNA TGTGCCAGCAGCTTACCTGGGGACAGGGGGACAGATACGCAGTATTTT.

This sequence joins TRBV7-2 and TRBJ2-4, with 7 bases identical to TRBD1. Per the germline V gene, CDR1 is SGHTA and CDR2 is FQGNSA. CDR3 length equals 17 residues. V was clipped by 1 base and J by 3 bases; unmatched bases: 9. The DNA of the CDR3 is TGTGCCAGCAGCTTAGATGGGGGACAGACCCGCAAAAACATTCAGTACTTC. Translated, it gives CASSLDGGQTRKNIQYF.

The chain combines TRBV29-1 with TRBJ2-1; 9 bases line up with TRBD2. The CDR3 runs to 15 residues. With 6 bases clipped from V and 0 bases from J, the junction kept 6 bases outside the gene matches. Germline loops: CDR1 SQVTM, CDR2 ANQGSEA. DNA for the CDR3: TGCAGCGTCCGATTAGCGGGAGTCTCCTACAATGAGCAGTTCTTC. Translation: CSVRLAGVSYNEQFF.

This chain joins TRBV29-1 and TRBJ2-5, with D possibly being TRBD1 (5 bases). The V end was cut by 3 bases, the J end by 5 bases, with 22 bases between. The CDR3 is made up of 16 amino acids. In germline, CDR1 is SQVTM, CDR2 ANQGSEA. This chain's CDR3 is CSVEVLGGRAVETQYF. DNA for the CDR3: TGCAGCGTTGAGGTTTTGGGTGGCAGGGCGGTGGAGACCCAGTACTTC. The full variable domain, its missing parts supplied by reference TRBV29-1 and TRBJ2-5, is SAVISQKPSRDICQRGTSLTIQCQVDSQVTMMFWYRQQPGQSLTLIATANQGSEATYESGFVIDKFPISRPNLTFSTLTVSNMSPEDSSIYLCSVEVLGGRAVETQYFGPGTRLLVL.

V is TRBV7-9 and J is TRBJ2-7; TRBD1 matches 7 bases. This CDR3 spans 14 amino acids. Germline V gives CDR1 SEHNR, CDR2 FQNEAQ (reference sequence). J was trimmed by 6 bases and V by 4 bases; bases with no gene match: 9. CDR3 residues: CASSSQGTKTEQYF. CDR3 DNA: TGTGCCAGCAGCTCACAGGGGACCAAGACCGAGCAGTACTTC.

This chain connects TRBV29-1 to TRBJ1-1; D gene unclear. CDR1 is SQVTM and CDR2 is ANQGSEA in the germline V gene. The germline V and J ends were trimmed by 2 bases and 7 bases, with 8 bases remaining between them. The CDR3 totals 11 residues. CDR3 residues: CSVEIGVEAFF. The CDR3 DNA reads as TGCAGCGTTGAAATCGGAGTTGAAGCTTTCTTT.

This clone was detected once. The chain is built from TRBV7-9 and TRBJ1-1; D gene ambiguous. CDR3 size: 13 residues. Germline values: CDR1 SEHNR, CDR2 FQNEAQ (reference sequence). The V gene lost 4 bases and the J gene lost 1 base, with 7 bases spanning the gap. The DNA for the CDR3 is TGTGCCAGCAGCTCCCCACCGAACACTGAAGCTTTCTTT. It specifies CASSSPPNTEAFF. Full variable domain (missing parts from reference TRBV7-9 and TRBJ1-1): DTGVSQNPRHKITKRGQNVTFRCDPISEHNRLYWYRQTLGQGPEFLTYFQNEAQLEKSRLLSDRFSAERPKGSFSTLEIQRTEQGDSAMYLCASSSPPNTEAFFGQGTRLTVV.

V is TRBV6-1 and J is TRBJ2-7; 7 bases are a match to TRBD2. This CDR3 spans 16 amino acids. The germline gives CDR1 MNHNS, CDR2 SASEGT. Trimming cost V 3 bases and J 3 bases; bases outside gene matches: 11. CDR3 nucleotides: TGTGCCAGCAGTGATCGCTCGCGGACTAGGCACTACGAGCAGTACTTC. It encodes CASSDRSRTRHYEQYF.

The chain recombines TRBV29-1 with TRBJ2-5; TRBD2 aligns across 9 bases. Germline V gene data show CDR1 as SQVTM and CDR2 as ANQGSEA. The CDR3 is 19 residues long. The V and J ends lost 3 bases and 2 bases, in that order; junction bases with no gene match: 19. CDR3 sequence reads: CSVDGILNTVAGVQETQYF. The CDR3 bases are TGCAGCGTTGACGGGATTTTGAACACGGTAGCGGGAGTACAAGAGACCCAGTACTTC.

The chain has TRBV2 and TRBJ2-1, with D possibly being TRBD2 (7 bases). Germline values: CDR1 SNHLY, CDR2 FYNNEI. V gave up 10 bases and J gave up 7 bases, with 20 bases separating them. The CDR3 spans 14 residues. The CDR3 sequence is CATSSLGGANEQFF. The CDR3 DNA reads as TGTGCCACCTCTTCACTGGGGGGGGCGAATGAGCAGTTCTTC.

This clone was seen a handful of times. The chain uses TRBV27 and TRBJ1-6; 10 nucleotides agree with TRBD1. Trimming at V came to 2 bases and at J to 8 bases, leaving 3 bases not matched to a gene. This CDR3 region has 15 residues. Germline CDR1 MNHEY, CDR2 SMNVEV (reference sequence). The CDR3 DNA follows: TGTGCCAGCAGTTTAAAGGGACAGGGGTATTCACCCCTCCACTTT. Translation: CASSLKGQGYSPLHF.

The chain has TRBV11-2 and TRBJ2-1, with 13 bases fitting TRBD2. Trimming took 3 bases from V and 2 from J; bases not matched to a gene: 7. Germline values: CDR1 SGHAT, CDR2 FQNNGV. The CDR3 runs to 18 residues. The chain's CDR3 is CASSFDGLAGVAYNEQFF. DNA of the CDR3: TGTGCCAGCAGCTTTGATGGACTAGCGGGGGTAGCCTACAATGAGCAGTTCTTC.

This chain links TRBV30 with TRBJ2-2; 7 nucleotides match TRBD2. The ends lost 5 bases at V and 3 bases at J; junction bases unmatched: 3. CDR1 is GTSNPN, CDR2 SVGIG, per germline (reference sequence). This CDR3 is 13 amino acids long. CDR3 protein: CAWGEGYTGELFF. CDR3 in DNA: TGTGCCTGGGGGGAGGGGTACACCGGGGAGCTGTTTTTT.

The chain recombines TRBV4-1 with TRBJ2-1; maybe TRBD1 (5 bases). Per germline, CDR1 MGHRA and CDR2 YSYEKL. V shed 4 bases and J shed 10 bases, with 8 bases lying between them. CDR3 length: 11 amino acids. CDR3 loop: CASSLNREQFF. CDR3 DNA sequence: TGCGCCAGCAGCCTGAACAGGGAGCAGTTCTTC.

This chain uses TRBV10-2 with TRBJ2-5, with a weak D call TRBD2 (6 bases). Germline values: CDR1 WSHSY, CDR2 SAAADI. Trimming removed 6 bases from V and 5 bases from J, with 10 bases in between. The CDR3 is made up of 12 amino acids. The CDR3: CASRGGGETQYF. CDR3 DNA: TGCGCCAGCAGGGGCGGAGGGGAGACCCAGTACTTC.

The CDR3 DNA sequence: TGTGCCAGCAGCTTGCGGACGGACAACACCGGGGAGCTGTTTTTT. This codes for CASSLRTDNTGELFF. V usage is TRBV7-8 and J usage is TRBJ2-2; no clear D. V lost 3 bases and J 2 bases, leaving 10 bases between the germline ends. The V gene's germline CDR1 is SGHVS and CDR2 FQNEAQ. This CDR3 has 15 amino acids.

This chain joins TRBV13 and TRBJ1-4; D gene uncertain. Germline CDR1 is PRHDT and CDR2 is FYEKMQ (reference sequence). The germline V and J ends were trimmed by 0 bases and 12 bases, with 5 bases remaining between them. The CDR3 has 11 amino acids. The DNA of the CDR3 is TGTGCCAGCAGCTTAGGTCATGAACTGTTTTTT. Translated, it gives CASSLGHELFF.

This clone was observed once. The CDR3 bases are TGTGCCAGCACCGAAGGGTACGAGCAGTACTTC. Amino acids: CASTEGYEQYF. V gene TRBV27 combines with J gene TRBJ2-7; D is ambiguous. V lost 7 bases to trimming and J lost 4 bases, with 8 bases between them. The CDR3 has 11 amino acids. CDR1 is MNHEY and CDR2 is SMNVEV in the germline V gene (reference sequence).

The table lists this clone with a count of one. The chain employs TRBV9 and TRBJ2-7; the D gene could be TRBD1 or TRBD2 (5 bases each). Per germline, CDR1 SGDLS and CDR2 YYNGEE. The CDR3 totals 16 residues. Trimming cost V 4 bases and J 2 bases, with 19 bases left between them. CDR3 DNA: TGTGCCAGCAGCCCCGGGACCGAAGAACTAGCCTACGAGCAGTACTTC. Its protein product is CASSPGTEELAYEQYF.

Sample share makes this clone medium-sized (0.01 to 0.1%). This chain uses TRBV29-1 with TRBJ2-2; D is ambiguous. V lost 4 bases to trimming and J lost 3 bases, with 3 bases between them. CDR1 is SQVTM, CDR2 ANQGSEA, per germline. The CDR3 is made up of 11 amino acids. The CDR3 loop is CSVGDTGELFF. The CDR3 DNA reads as TGCAGCGTTGGGGACACCGGGGAGCTGTTTTTT.

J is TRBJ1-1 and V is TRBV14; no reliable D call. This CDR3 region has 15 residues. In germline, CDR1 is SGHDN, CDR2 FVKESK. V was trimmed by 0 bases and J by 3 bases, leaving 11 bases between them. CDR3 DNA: TGTGCCAGCAGCCAAGAGGCCGGCAGCCACACTGAAGCTTTCTTT. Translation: CASSQEAGSHTEAFF. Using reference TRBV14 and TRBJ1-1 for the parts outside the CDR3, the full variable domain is EAGVTQFPSHSVIEKGQTVTLRCDPISGHDNLYWYRRVMGKEIKFLLHFVKESKQDESGMPNNRFLAERTGGTYSTLKVQPAELEDSGVYFCASSQEAGSHTEAFFGQGTRLTVV.

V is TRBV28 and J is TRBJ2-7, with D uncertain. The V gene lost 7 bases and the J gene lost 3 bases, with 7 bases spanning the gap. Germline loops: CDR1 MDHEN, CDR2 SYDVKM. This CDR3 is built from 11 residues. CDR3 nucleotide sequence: TGTGCCAGCACCCGGTACTACGAGCAGTACTTC. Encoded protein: CASTRYYEQYF.

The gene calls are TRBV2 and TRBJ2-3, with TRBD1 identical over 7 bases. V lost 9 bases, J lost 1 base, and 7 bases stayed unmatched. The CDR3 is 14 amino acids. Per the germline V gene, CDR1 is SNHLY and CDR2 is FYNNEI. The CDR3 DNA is TGTGCCAGGGCGACAGGGCAAGGCACAGATACGCAGTATTTT. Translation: CARATGQGTDTQYF.